These 13 T cell receptor beta chains came from one sample sequenced in a study of T-cell memory formation after mild COVID-19. TCRdb used MiXCR to reprocess the 5' RACE reads, holding one entry per CDR3 protein. The sample has approximately 52,000 distinct CDR3 sequences, approximately 9% seen once. The sequencing sample was made of PBMCs or a T cell subset sorted from them (not recorded which). The receptors come from an adult woman who had mild COVID-19 (a few samples of this study predate the infection). Cell type and time point are not known.

This clonotype was counted only a few times. The chain has TRBV2 and TRBJ2-1; TRBD2 matches 13 bases. CDR1 is SNHLY, CDR2 FYNNEI, per germline. This CDR3 is built from 18 residues. V was clipped by 0 bases and J by 2 bases; unmatched bases: 4. The CDR3 region is CASSEAHGTSGAYNEQFF. CDR3 coding DNA: TGTGCCAGCAGTGAAGCGCACGGGACTAGCGGGGCCTACAATGAGCAGTTCTTC.

The rearrangement links TRBV6-6 to TRBJ1-4; 7 bases agree with TRBD1. V was pared by 7 bases and J by 0 bases, with 5 bases of the junction left unmatched. The germline V gene has CDR1 MNHNY and CDR2 SVGAGI (reference sequence). The CDR3 spans 15 residues. CDR3 nucleotides: TGTGCCAGCACCCGGGACAGCACAACTAATGAAAAACTGTTTTTT. Residues: CASTRDSTTNEKLFF.

This clonotype showed up just a few times. The V gene is TRBV11-2, the J gene TRBJ2-2; TRBD2 aligns across 8 bases. From germline, CDR1 is SGHAT and CDR2 FQNNGV. Trimming cost V 5 bases and J 8 bases; bases outside gene matches: 10. The CDR3 consists of 15 residues. The CDR3 region has the DNA TGTGCCAGCAGCGAACCGGGACTAGTAGCGGGGGAGCTGTTTTTT. Amino acids: CASSEPGLVAGELFF. Supplemented by reference TRBV11-2 and TRBJ2-2, the full variable domain reads EAGVAQSPRYKIIEKRQSVAFWCNPISGHATLYWYQQILGQGPKLLIQFQNNGVVDDSQLPKDRFSAERLKGVDSTLKIQPAKLEDSAVYLCASSEPGLVAGELFFGEGSRLTVL.

The genes are TRBV7-2 and TRBJ1-2; TRBD1 might be the D (6 bases). V lost 6 bases and J lost 7, with 24 bases in between. From germline, CDR1 is SGHTA and CDR2 FQGNSA. This CDR3 spans 16 amino acids. This CDR3 reads CASSSTTAQNRVGYTF. The CDR3 region has the DNA TGTGCCAGCAGTTCAACTACAGCCCAAAACAGGGTTGGCTACACCTTC. The full variable domain, rest sourced from reference TRBV7-2 and TRBJ1-2, is GAGVSQSPSNKVTEKGKDVELRCDPISGHTALYWYRQSLGQGLEFLIYFQGNSAPDKSGLPSDRFSAERTGGSVSTLTIQRTQQEDSAVYLCASSSTTAQNRVGYTFGSGTRLTVV.

This clonotype was seen more than once but under ten times. The chain couples TRBV2 to TRBJ2-3; no firm D call. CDR1 is SNHLY and CDR2 is FYNNEI in the germline V gene. V lost 6 bases to trimming and J lost 4 bases, with 8 bases between them. The CDR3 sequence is 12 residues long. The chain's CDR3 is CASRLLSDTQYF. CDR3 DNA sequence: TGTGCCAGCAGACTATTGTCAGATACGCAGTATTTT. Full variable domain (outside the CDR3, taken from reference TRBV2 and TRBJ2-3): EPEVTQTPSHQVTQMGQEVILRCVPISNHLYFYWYRQILGQKVEFLVSFYNNEISEKSEIFDDQFSVERPDGSNFTLKIRSTKLEDSAMYFCASRLLSDTQYFGPGTRLTVL.

This clonotype occurred many times. The chain joins TRBV9 to TRBJ2-7; tentative D call: TRBD1 (6 bases). The CDR3 covers 12 residues. Trimming shortened V by 7 bases and J by 7 bases, and 15 bases separated the two germline ends. From germline, CDR1 is SGDLS and CDR2 YYNGEE. The CDR3 reads CASSGDDWEQYF. The CDR3, as DNA: TGTGCCAGCTCAGGGGACGATTGGGAGCAGTACTTC.

This clonotype is labeled medium-sized (0.01 to 0.1%). This chain connects TRBV20-1 to TRBJ2-5; possible D gene TRBD1, 5 bases. Germline V gene data show CDR1 as DFQATT and CDR2 as SNEGSKA (reference sequence). V gave up 6 bases and J gave up 7 bases, with 12 bases separating them. There are 11 residues in the CDR3. Here the CDR3 reads CSAPAGRTQYF. CDR3 bases: TGCAGTGCCCCAGCAGGGCGGACCCAGTACTTC.

This clonotype turned up a few times. The chain has TRBV11-3 and TRBJ2-7; tentatively, D is TRBD1 (7 bases). Germline values: CDR1 SGHNT, CDR2 YENEEA. This CDR3 region has 18 residues. The V and J ends lost 5 bases and 0 bases respectively, with 23 bases between them. CDR3 bases: TGTGCCAGCAGCCGGGGGTCAGGGGGACTCCTAACCTCCTACGAGCAGTACTTC. It yields the protein CASSRGSGGLLTSYEQYF.

This clonotype was seen at least ten times. The chain is built from TRBV20-1 and TRBJ2-3; 8 bases match TRBD2. The CDR3 is 15 amino acids. V gave up 6 bases and J gave up 0 bases; unmatched junction bases: 8. Germline lookup yields CDR1 DFQATT and CDR2 SNEGSKA (reference sequence). The DNA of the CDR3 is TGCAGTGCCCCCCCTGGACTAGCTAGCACAGATACGCAGTATTTT. Translated: CSAPPGLASTDTQYF.

This clonotype has only a few counts. The chain has TRBV7-2 and TRBJ2-1, with 8 bases lining up with TRBD1. V was pared by 4 bases and J by 10 bases, with 9 bases of the junction left unmatched. The CDR3 totals 14 residues. Germline V gene sequence: CDR1 SGHTA, CDR2 FQGNSA. The CDR3 DNA sequence: TGTGCCAGCAGCTCCACCTGGACAGGGAACGAGCAGTTCTTC. Translation: CASSSTWTGNEQFF. Variable domain in full (rest from reference TRBV7-2 and TRBJ2-1): GAGVSQSPSNKVTEKGKDVELRCDPISGHTALYWYRQSLGQGLEFLIYFQGNSAPDKSGLPSDRFSAERTGGSVSTLTIQRTQQEDSAVYLCASSSTWTGNEQFFGPGTRLTVL.

This clonotype was counted between two and nine times. V and J are TRBV5-4 and TRBJ2-4; 8 bases are a match to TRBD1. Looked up from germline, CDR1 is SGHNT and CDR2 is YYREEE (reference sequence). The V and J ends lost 4 bases and 3 bases, in that order; junction bases with no gene match: 9. The CDR3 totals 16 residues. CDR3 loop: CASSRTTGDVKNIQYF. The CDR3 DNA sequence: TGTGCCAGCAGCCGGACGACAGGGGATGTCAAAAACATTCAGTACTTC.

This clonotype was observed many times. The genes are TRBV7-3 and TRBJ2-2; either TRBD1 or TRBD2 may supply D (5 bases each). The length of the CDR3 is 16 residues. V lost 2 bases and J lost 1, with 11 bases in between. The germline gives CDR1 SGHTA, CDR2 FQGTGA. The CDR3 loop is CASSLGGQGNTGELFF. CDR3 nucleotide sequence: TGTGCCAGCAGCTTAGGCGGGCAGGGGAACACCGGGGAGCTGTTTTTT.

The sample holds a few counts of this clonotype. The rearrangement joins TRBV5-1 to TRBJ2-7, with D tentatively TRBD1 (6 bases). The CDR3 is 13 amino acids. V lost 3 bases, J lost 5 bases, and 12 bases lay in between. CDR1 is SGHRS and CDR2 is YFSETQ in the germline V gene. The CDR3 nucleotides are TGCGCCAGCAGCTCTCTGGACAGCGACGAGCAGTACTTC. Its translation is CASSSLDSDEQYF.